The clone carrying this T cell receptor (beta chain) has just a few counts. Only in-frame clones appear in the TCRdb table, and some are missing; sequencing was by immunoSEQ multiplex PCR. The data contain about 34,000 clones, over 60% of them singletons. These data come from a study of blood T cell repertoires in COVID-19. V was clipped by 1 base and J by 6 bases; unmatched bases: 13. There are 17 residues in the CDR3. From germline, CDR1 is SGHRS and CDR2 YFSETQ. The rearrangement joins TRBV5-1 to TRBJ2-3, with 8 nucleotides matching TRBD1. The receptor's source is a human donor in a cohort sampled during active COVID-19. Sample: peripheral blood. The CDR3 is CASSLSGAGTGRDTQYF. In nucleotides, the CDR3 is TGCGCCAGCAGCTTGTCGGGCGCCGGGACAGGACGTGATACGCAGTATTTT.